This T cell receptor (beta chain) was obtained from a study of human T cells and chemical hapten exposure. General study findings and limits: It should be noted that donors had alopecia, so their immune response may differ from healthy people's.

Time point specified: pre-sensitization, week 0. The sample's treatment: therapeutic diphenylcyclopropenone sensitization with weekly scalp DPC. This clonotype was recorded a few times. Antigen unknown. Germline-derived CDR1 and CDR2 are SGHTA and FQGNSA. V was trimmed by 5 bases and J by 8 bases, leaving 15 bases between them. This CDR3 is 13 amino acids long. TCRdb re-analysed the RACE reads in MiXCR, keeping a single row per CDR3 protein. The table shows roughly 260,000 distinct CDR3 sequences, with approximately 8.4% occurring only once. The receptor was derived from a woman between 35 and 50 years old with alopecia areata. Some clones in this sample may be carry-over from other donors' samples. The sequencing used whole blood, collected in connection with sensitization to the hapten diphenylcyclopropenone (DPC). This chain links TRBV7-2 with TRBJ1-1, with unresolved D. In nucleotides, the CDR3 is TGTGCCAGCAGCACAGCCCAACTGGAGGAAGCTTTCTTT. It encodes CASSTAQLEEAFF.